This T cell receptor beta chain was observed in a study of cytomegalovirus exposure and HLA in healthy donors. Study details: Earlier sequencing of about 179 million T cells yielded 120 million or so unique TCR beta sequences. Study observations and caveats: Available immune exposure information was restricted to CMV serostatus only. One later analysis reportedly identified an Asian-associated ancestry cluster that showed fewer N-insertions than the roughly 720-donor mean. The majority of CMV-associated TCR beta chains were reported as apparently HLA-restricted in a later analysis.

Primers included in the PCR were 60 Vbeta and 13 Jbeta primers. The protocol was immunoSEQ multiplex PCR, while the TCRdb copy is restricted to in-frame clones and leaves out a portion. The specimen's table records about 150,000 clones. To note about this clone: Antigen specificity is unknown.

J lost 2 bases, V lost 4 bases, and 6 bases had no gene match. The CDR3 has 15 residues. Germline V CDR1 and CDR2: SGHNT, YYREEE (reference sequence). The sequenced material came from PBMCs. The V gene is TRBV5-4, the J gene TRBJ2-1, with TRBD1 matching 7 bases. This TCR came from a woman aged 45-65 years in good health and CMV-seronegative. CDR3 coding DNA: TGTGCCAGCAGCCTCGACAGGGCCACCTACAATGAGCAGTTCTTC. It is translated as CASSLDRATYNEQFF.